Listed here are 8 T cell receptor beta chains from one sample, sequenced in a study of cytomegalovirus exposure and HLA in healthy donors. With 60 Vbeta and 13 Jbeta primers, the PCR was carried out. Repertoires were generated with immunoSEQ multiplex PCR, while TCRdb's copy carries only in-frame clones and drops some. The sample contains about 160,000 clones, roughly 79% of which appear only once. Sequencing was carried out using PBMCs. The source is a woman aged 50 to 65 in good health and CMV-seronegative.

The V gene is TRBV28, the J gene TRBJ1-4; the D gene is possibly TRBD1 (5 bases). The germline V gene encodes CDR1 MDHEN and CDR2 SYDVKM. The CDR3 covers 16 residues. Trimming left V 6 bases short and J 10 bases short, with 24 bases between. CDR3 protein: CASSPLGGGREVKLFF. CDR3 DNA: TGTGCCAGCAGCCCACTCGGGGGAGGCAGGGAGGTAAAACTGTTTTTT.

V is TRBV5-4 and J is TRBJ1-3; D may be TRBD1 (6 bases). V was clipped by 3 bases and J by 1 base, with 14 bases between them. There are 16 residues in the CDR3. Germline CDR1 reads SGHNT; CDR2 reads YYREEE (reference sequence). CDR3 in amino acids: CASSSFTGLSGNTIYF. The CDR3 coding sequence is TGTGCCAGCAGCTCGTTTACAGGGCTTTCTGGAAACACCATATATTTT.

The genes are TRBV9 and TRBJ2-2, with D tentatively TRBD2 (7 bases). The CDR3 runs to 16 residues. The ends were cut back, 4 bases at V and 5 bases at J, with 18 bases in the middle. CDR1 is SGDLS and CDR2 is YYNGEE in the germline V gene. The CDR3 sequence is CASSPHGLGGTGELFF. CDR3 nucleotide sequence: TGTGCCAGCAGCCCTCACGGACTAGGGGGGACCGGGGAGCTGTTTTTT.

The chain carries TRBV5-1 and TRBJ2-7, with 7 positions matching TRBD1. CDR3 length: 14 amino acids. CDR1 and CDR2 (germline): SGHRS, YFSETQ. Germline trimming cut 4 bases from V and 3 bases from J; bases unmatched to any gene: 7. CDR3 protein: CASSQAGTDYEQYF. The CDR3, as DNA: TGCGCCAGCAGCCAGGCCGGGACAGACTACGAGCAGTACTTC.

J is TRBJ1-2 and V is TRBV7-3; tentative D call: TRBD1 (6 bases). V was clipped by 8 bases and J by 5 bases, with 12 bases between them. Germline CDR1 is SGHTA and CDR2 is FQGTGA. This CDR3 comprises 12 residues. The CDR3 DNA follows: TGTGCCAGCCGGACAACAGGGTATGGCTACACCTTC. Translating it yields CASRTTGYGYTF.

The table lists this clone with a count of one. The chain's CDR3 is CAISPQAYEQYF. The CDR3 bases are TGTGCCATCAGTCCACAGGCATACGAGCAGTACTTC. This chain connects TRBV10-3 to TRBJ2-7; D might be TRBD1 (5 bases). Germline CDR1 and CDR2: ENHRY and SYGVKD. The germline V and J ends were trimmed by 5 bases and 4 bases, with 9 bases remaining between them. The CDR3 covers 12 residues.

V and J are TRBV28 and TRBJ2-7; D is uncertain. From germline, CDR1 is MDHEN and CDR2 SYDVKM. CDR3 length: 17 amino acids. V was cut by 6 bases and J by 1 base, with 22 bases left in between. CDR3 in amino acids: CASSPLLDFDRSYEQYF. CDR3 DNA: TGTGCCAGCAGCCCTCTCCTCGACTTCGACCGGTCCTACGAGCAGTACTTC.

This chain connects TRBV7-8 to TRBJ1-6; D possibly corresponds to TRBD1 (5 bases). Per germline, CDR1 SGHVS and CDR2 FQNEAQ. CDR3 length: 15 amino acids. V lost 3 bases and J 10 bases, leaving 16 bases between the germline ends. CDR3 sequence: CASSFVSGGNSPLHF. For the CDR3, the DNA is TGTGCCAGCAGCTTTGTGTCCGGGGGGAACTCACCCCTCCACTTT.